This is a list of T cell receptor beta chains from one sample in a study of blood T cell repertoires in COVID-19. Assay: immunoSEQ multiplex PCR; the TCRdb copy retains only in-frame clones and omits some. The sample lists about 380,000 clones, more than 70% occurring once. Material: peripheral blood. Source of these receptors: a man aged 35 to 55 with acute or convalescent COVID-19. CDR3s include the opening cysteine and the closing phenylalanine or tryptophan. A D gene is named only where the DNA matches it firmly. The size entry is marked missing in some rows and otherwise reads once, few, many or a size class.

clone size	D gene	V gene	J gene	CDR3 length	CDR3 protein	CDR3 DNA
NA	NA	TRBV15	TRBJ2-7	14	CATSGGTAPYEQYF	TGTGCCACCAGCGGCGGGACAGCCCCCTACGAGCAGTACTTC
NA	TRBD1	TRBV28	TRBJ1-5	15	CASEQLTGGYQPQHF	TGTGCCAGCGAACAATTGACAGGGGGCTACCAGCCCCAGCATTTT
NA	TRBD1	TRBV10-3	TRBJ1-1	13	CAISPGGNTEAFF	TGTGCCATCAGTCCAGGGGGGAACACTGAAGCTTTCTTT
NA	NA	TRBV28	TRBJ1-5	14	CASSWGRSNQPQHF	TGTGCCAGCAGTTGGGGCCGTAGCAATCAGCCCCAGCATTTT
once	TRBD2	TRBV11-2	TRBJ2-2	16	CASSSLAGGPSGELFF	TGTGCCAGCAGCTCCTTAGCGGGGGGGCCGTCCGGGGAGCTGTTTTTT
NA	TRBD1	TRBV2	TRBJ2-7	12	CASKGQGYEQYF	TGTGCCAGCAAGGGACAGGGCTACGAGCAGTACTTC
NA	NA	TRBV3-1/TRBV3-2	TRBJ2-5	14	CASSPGRLQETQYF	TGTGCCAGCAGCCCGGGGAGACTCCAAGAGACCCAGTACTTC
NA	TRBD1	TRBV6-5	TRBJ2-7	14	CASSLHRGNYEQYF	TGTGCCAGCAGCCTTCACAGGGGGAACTACGAGCAGTACTTC
NA	NA	TRBV6-5	TRBJ2-1	14	CASSKYQGDDEQFF	TGTGCCAGCAGTAAATACCAGGGTGATGATGAGCAGTTCTTC
NA	NA	TRBV7-2	TRBJ1-5	13	CASSLAGERPQHF	TGTGCCAGCAGCTTAGCAGGGGAAAGGCCCCAGCATTTT
medium-sized	NA	TRBV28	TRBJ2-3	16	CASSLLGRTSTDTQYF	TGTGCCAGCAGTTTGTTAGGCAGGACTAGCACAGATACGCAGTATTTT
NA	NA	TRBV6-5	TRBJ2-7	13	CASSLPGMNEQYF	TGTGCCAGCAGTCTCCCAGGGATGAACGAGCAGTACTTC
NA	NA	TRBV6-2/TRBV6-3	TRBJ1-6	17	CASSSYYQGSYNSPLHF	TGTGCCAGCAGTTCCTACTATCAAGGCTCCTATAATTCACCCCTCCACTTT
NA	NA	TRBV10-1	TRBJ2-7	13	CASRRDLGYEQYF	TGCGCCAGCAGGCGGGACCTGGGCTACGAGCAGTACTTC